This passage covers 10 T cell receptor beta chains from one sample sequenced in a study of T cell repertoires in cytomegalovirus infection. TCRdb re-analysed the reads in MiXCR, keeping a single row per CDR3 protein. Of hundreds of thousands of distinct CDR3 sequences in the sample, roughly a quarter were seen once. The sample consisted of CD8+ T cells from PBMCs. These receptors were collected from a human donor in good health (CMV status not recorded). Some clones in this sample may be carry-over from other donors' samples.

V usage is TRBV2 and J usage is TRBJ1-2, with TRBD1 as a possible D gene (5 bases). From germline, CDR1 is SNHLY and CDR2 FYNNEI. V shed 4 bases and J shed 4 bases, with 16 bases lying between them. The CDR3 has 15 amino acids. CDR3: CASSGTRGDPYGYTF. CDR3 sequence (DNA): TGTGCCAGCAGTGGAACTAGAGGGGACCCCTATGGCTACACCTTC.

The rearrangement uses TRBV6-2 or TRBV6-3 and TRBJ2-3; maybe TRBD1 (6 bases). Germline V gene data show CDR1 as MNHEY and CDR2 as SVGEGT. The V end lost 9 bases, the J end lost 2 bases, and 12 bases lay between the germline ends. The CDR3 runs 13 residues. The CDR3 DNA is TGTGCCAGTCAGGGGTCTGCCACAGATACGCAGTATTTT. Residues: CASQGSATDTQYF.

Ten or more counts support this clonotype. The chain links TRBV6-2 or TRBV6-3 to TRBJ1-1; D may be TRBD1 (5 bases). CDR1 is MNHEY and CDR2 is SVGEGT in the germline V gene. This CDR3 region has 17 residues. V lost 1 base and J 0 bases, leaving 15 bases between the germline ends. This CDR3 is CASSYYLVADMNTEAFF. CDR3 bases: TGTGCCAGCAGTTACTACCTCGTGGCGGACATGAACACTGAAGCTTTCTTT.

This clonotype was observed a few times. The V and J genes are TRBV7-2 and TRBJ1-2, with TRBD1 identical over 7 bases. The CDR3 length is 14 residues. After removal of 4 bases from V and 2 bases from J, the junction contained 4 bases not matched to a gene. The germline CDR1 and CDR2 sequences are SGHTA and FQGNSA. CDR3: CASSWIQGNYGYTF. CDR3 nucleotide sequence: TGTGCCAGCAGCTGGATACAGGGGAACTATGGCTACACCTTC. Full variable domain (outside the CDR3, taken from reference TRBV7-2 and TRBJ1-2): GAGVSQSPSNKVTEKGKDVELRCDPISGHTALYWYRQSLGQGLEFLIYFQGNSAPDKSGLPSDRFSAERTGGSVSTLTIQRTQQEDSAVYLCASSWIQGNYGYTFGSGTRLTVV.

This clonotype was observed a few times. The chain is built from TRBV20-1 and TRBJ2-7; 10 nucleotides align to TRBD2. The germline V gene encodes CDR1 DFQATT and CDR2 SNEGSKA (reference sequence). J lost 1 base, V lost 4 bases, and 7 bases had no gene match. The CDR3 totals 15 residues. The CDR3 spells CSAIYSGGRSYEQYV. The CDR3 nucleotides read TGCAGTGCTATCTATAGCGGGGGGCGATCCTACGAGCAGTACGTC.

The V call is TRBV28, the J call TRBJ1-5; 8 bases match TRBD1. This CDR3 comprises 18 residues. Germline CDR1 reads MDHEN; CDR2 reads SYDVKM. After removal of 3 bases from V and 1 base from J, the junction contained 11 bases not matched to a gene. The CDR3 protein is CASSFGILDRASNQPQHF. The DNA for the CDR3 is TGTGCCAGCAGTTTTGGGATCTTGGACAGGGCGAGCAATCAGCCCCAGCATTTT.

J is TRBJ1-2 and V is TRBV15; a weak D match, TRBD1 (6 bases). Trimming removed 3 bases at V and 3 bases at J, with 14 bases between. Germline assignment: CDR1 LNHNV and CDR2 YYDKDF (reference sequence). The CDR3 covers 15 residues. CDR3 protein: CATSSRDKYYYGYTF. DNA of the CDR3: TGTGCCACCAGCAGCCGGGACAAATATTACTATGGCTACACCTTC. The entire variable domain, with the rest obtained from reference TRBV15 and TRBJ1-2, is as follows: DAMVIQNPRYQVTQFGKPVTLSCSQTLNHNVMYWYQQKSSQAPKLLFHYYDKDFNNEADTPDNFQSRRPNTSFCFLDIRSPGLGDTAMYLCATSSRDKYYYGYTFGSGTRLTVV.

The gene calls are TRBV6-6 and TRBJ1-3; D remains ambiguous. Germline V gene data show CDR1 as MNHNY and CDR2 as SVGAGI (reference sequence). The ends were cut back, 0 bases at V and 4 bases at J, with 7 bases in the middle. This CDR3 comprises 14 residues. The CDR3 DNA sequence: TGTGCCAGCAGTTACTCGAACGGCGGAAACACCATATATTTT. Its translation: CASSYSNGGNTIYF.

The gene calls are TRBV4-1 and TRBJ2-2; D gene uncertain. The CDR3 is 12 amino acids. The germline V and J ends were trimmed by 4 bases and 6 bases, with 6 bases remaining between them. In germline, CDR1 is MGHRA, CDR2 YSYEKL. Here the CDR3 reads CASSRLPGELFF. The CDR3 coding sequence is TGCGCCAGCAGCCGCCTCCCCGGGGAGCTGTTTTTT.

This clonotype was observed a few times. This chain connects TRBV9 to TRBJ1-2; D uncertain. V was cut by 4 bases and J by 6 bases, with 4 bases left in between. The CDR3 runs to 10 residues. Germline V gene data show CDR1 as SGDLS and CDR2 as YYNGEE. CDR3 DNA sequence: TGTGCCAGCAGCCGTAATGGCTACACCTTC. Translated: CASSRNGYTF.